This T cell receptor (beta chain) was captured by sequencing in a study of neurological immune-mediated disorders. General study findings and limits: Phylogenetic grouping assigned the repertoires of 18 of 34 multiple sclerosis patients to a single cluster of related CDR3 sequences. This cluster may be a repertoire-level signature.

Synthesis of cDNA was accomplished via 5'RACE employing 10-nucleotide random UMIs. MiXCR was run by TCRdb on the 5' RACE reads, yielding one entry per CDR3 protein. The sample yields about 58,000 distinct CDR3 sequences, about 3.4% seen once. This clonotype occurred many times. Its target is not known. The TCR was taken from a woman in her sixties or seventies with multiple sclerosis. The specimen was PBMCs.

The CDR3 bases are TGCGCCAGCAGCCTCGGGACAGCTTCATATGGCTACACCTTC. Its protein product is CASSLGTASYGYTF. The chain is built from TRBV5-1 and TRBJ1-2; 7 bases are shared with TRBD1. With V trimmed by 4 bases and J by 5 bases, 8 bases remained unmatched. From germline, CDR1 is SGHRS and CDR2 YFSETQ. There are 14 residues in the CDR3.